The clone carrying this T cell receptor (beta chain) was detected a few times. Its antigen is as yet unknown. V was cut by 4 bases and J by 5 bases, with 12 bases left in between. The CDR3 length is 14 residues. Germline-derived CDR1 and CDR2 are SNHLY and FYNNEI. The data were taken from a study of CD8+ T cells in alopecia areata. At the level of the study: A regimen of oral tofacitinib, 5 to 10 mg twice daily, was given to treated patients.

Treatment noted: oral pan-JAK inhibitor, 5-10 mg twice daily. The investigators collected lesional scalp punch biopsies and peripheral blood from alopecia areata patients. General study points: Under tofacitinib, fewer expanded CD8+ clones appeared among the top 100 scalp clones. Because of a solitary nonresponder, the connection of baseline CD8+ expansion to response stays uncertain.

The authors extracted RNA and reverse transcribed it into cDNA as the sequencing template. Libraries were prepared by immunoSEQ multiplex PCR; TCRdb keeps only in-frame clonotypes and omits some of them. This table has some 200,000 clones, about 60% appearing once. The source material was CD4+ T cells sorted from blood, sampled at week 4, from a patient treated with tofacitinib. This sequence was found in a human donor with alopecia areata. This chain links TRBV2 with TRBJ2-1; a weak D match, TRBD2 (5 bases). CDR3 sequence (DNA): TGTGCCAGCAGTGCCTCGGGATCCCACAATGAGCAGTTCTTC. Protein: CASSASGSHNEQFF.